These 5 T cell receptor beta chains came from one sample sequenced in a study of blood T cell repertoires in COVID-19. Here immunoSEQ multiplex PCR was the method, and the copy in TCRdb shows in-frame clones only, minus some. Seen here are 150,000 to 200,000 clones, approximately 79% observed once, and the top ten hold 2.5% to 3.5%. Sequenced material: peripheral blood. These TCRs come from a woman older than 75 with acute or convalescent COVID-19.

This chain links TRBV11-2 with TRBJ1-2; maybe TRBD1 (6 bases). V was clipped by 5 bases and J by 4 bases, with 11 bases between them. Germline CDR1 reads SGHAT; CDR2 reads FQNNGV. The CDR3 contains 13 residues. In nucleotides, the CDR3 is TGTGCCAGCAGCACAGGGTCGGGCTATGGCTACACCTTC. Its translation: CASSTGSGYGYTF.

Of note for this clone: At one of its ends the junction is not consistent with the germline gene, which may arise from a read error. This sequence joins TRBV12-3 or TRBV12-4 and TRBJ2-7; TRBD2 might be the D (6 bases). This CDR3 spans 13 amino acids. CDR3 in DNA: TGTGCCAGCAGATTAGCGGCTTCCTACGAGCAGTACTTC. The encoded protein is CASRLAASYEQYF.

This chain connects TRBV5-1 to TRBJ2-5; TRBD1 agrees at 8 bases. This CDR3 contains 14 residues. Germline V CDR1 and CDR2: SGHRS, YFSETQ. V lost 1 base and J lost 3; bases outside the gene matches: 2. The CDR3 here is CASSLWGQEETQYF. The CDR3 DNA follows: TGCGCCAGCAGCTTGTGGGGACAGGAAGAGACCCAGTACTTC.

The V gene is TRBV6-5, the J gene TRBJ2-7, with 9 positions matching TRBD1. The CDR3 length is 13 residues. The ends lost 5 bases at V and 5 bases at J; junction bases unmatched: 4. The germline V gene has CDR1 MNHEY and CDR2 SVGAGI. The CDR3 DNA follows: TGTGCCAGCAGTAACAGGGGGCTACACGAGCAGTACTTC. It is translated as CASSNRGLHEQYF.

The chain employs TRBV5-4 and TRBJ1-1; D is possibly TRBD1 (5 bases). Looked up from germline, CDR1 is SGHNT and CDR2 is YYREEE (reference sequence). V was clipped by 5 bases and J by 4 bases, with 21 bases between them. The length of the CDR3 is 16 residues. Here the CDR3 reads CASRTGTRQKGTEAFF. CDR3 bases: TGTGCCAGCAGGACTGGGACTCGCCAAAAGGGCACTGAAGCTTTCTTT.